Each of the 5 T cell receptor beta chains below was sequenced from the same sample in a study of T cell changes during pregnancy in multiple sclerosis. The repertoire was sequenced with immunoSEQ multiplex PCR; TCRdb's copy has only in-frame clones and lacks some. The sample lists 70,000 to 95,000 clones; approximately 91% were seen once. The sequencing here drew on peripheral blood, taken before pregnancy. The receptors were sampled from a female donor with multiple sclerosis, enrolled in a pregnancy study.

The chain carries TRBV6-1 and TRBJ1-2, with 8 bases matching TRBD1. This CDR3 is 13 amino acids long. The V segment lost 3 bases and the J segment 8 bases; nucleotides outside the gene matches: 5. Germline V gene data show CDR1 as MNHNS and CDR2 as SASEGT. CDR3 sequence (DNA): TGTGCCAGCAGTGAGTGGCAGGGGGCAGGCTACACCTTC. Its translation: CASSEWQGAGYTF.

The rearrangement uses TRBV14 and TRBJ2-3; 8 bases match TRBD2. Trimming at V came to 7 bases and at J to 2 bases, leaving 14 bases not matched to a gene. Germline V gives CDR1 SGHDN, CDR2 FVKESK. The CDR3 has 17 amino acids. CDR3 protein: CASTIPGGGPITDTQYF. CDR3 DNA sequence: TGTGCCAGCACCATACCAGGCGGGGGGCCCATCACAGATACGCAGTATTTT.

V usage is TRBV9 and J usage is TRBJ2-3, with D possibly TRBD1 on 6 matching bases. The germline V and J ends were trimmed by 2 bases and 2 bases, with 12 bases remaining between them. Germline V gene lookup returns CDR1 SGDLS and CDR2 YYNGEE. The CDR3 extends over 15 amino acids. As DNA, the CDR3 is TGTGCCAGCAGCGTGAGACAGGCGGCCACAGATACGCAGTATTTT. This sequence encodes CASSVRQAATDTQYF.

This chain connects TRBV5-1 to TRBJ2-1, with 8 bases matching TRBD1. This CDR3 is built from 14 residues. Germline CDR1 reads SGHRS; CDR2 reads YFSETQ. Losses at the gene ends were 3 bases for V and 8 bases for J; bases not matched to a gene: 7. CDR3 amino acids: CASSSQDRDYEQFF. CDR3 coding DNA: TGCGCCAGCAGCTCCCAGGACAGGGACTATGAGCAGTTCTTC.

CDR3 region: CASSLEGWETQYF. The CDR3 DNA reads TGTGCCAGCAGCTTAGAGGGGTGGGAGACCCAGTACTTC. V and J are TRBV7-9 and TRBJ2-5, with a tentative D call TRBD1 (5 bases). The CDR3 sequence is 13 residues long. V lost 1 base, J lost 5 bases, and 8 bases lay in between. The V gene's germline CDR1 is SEHNR and CDR2 FQNEAQ (reference sequence). Complete variable domain (other parts from reference TRBV7-9 and TRBJ2-5): DTGVSQNPRHKITKRGQNVTFRCDPISEHNRLYWYRQTLGQGPEFLTYFQNEAQLEKSRLLSDRFSAERPKGSFSTLEIQRTEQGDSAMYLCASSLEGWETQYFGPGTRLLVL.